Below, 26 T cell receptor beta chains from the same sample are listed, as sequenced in a study of identical twins. From the 5' RACE reads, TCRdb called clonotypes with MiXCR, one entry per CDR3 protein. The sample consists of more than 650,000 distinct CDR3 sequences, 5.5% to 6.5% of them appearing once. The sequenced sample consisted of naive T cells sorted from blood. All receptors come from a man between 18 and 35 years old in good health.

This clonotype was seen at least ten times. The J gene is TRBJ2-1, the V gene TRBV12-3 or TRBV12-4; the D is unclear. Trimming removed 0 bases from V and 5 bases from J, with 5 bases in between. The CDR3 runs 13 residues. The CDR3 sequence: CASSLATHNEQFF. For the CDR3, the DNA is TGTGCCAGCAGTTTAGCCACGCACAATGAGCAGTTCTTC.

This clonotype was observed a handful of times. The rearrangement uses TRBV10-3 and TRBJ2-1; 9 nucleotides line up with TRBD2. Trimming at V came to 0 bases and at J to 8 bases, leaving 8 bases not matched to a gene. Germline values: CDR1 ENHRY, CDR2 SYGVKD. The CDR3 has 16 amino acids. CDR3 nucleotide sequence: TGTGCCATCAGTGAGTCGGTAGCGGGAGTCATGGATGAGCAGTTCTTC. It yields the protein CAISESVAGVMDEQFF.

This clonotype has ten or more counts. The gene calls are TRBV25-1 and TRBJ1-3; D not resolved. The CDR3 extends over 14 amino acids. The germline gives CDR1 MGHDK, CDR2 SYGVNS. Trimming left V 3 bases short and J 0 bases short, with 6 bases between. CDR3 bases: TGTGCCAGCAGTGAGCAGCACTCTGGAAACACCATATATTTT. Translated: CASSEQHSGNTIYF.

The chain carries TRBV4-2 and TRBJ2-1; D perhaps matches TRBD1 (6 bases). CDR1 and CDR2 (germline): LGHNA, YNFKEQ. V was trimmed by 0 bases and J by 0 bases, leaving 12 bases between them. This CDR3 has 17 amino acids. Here the CDR3 reads CASSQDPGTSSYNEQFF. In DNA form, the CDR3 reads TGTGCCAGCAGCCAAGACCCTGGGACAAGCTCCTACAATGAGCAGTTCTTC.

V gene TRBV29-1 combines with J gene TRBJ2-1, with 12 bases aligning to TRBD2. The CDR3 spans 19 residues. Germline V gene lookup returns CDR1 SQVTM and CDR2 ANQGSEA. Unmatched junction bases numbered 22, after V lost 5 bases and J lost 8 bases. CDR3 nucleotides: TGCAGCGTTTTTCCCGGGACATGGGGACTAGCGGGCCTCGGCGATGAGCAGTTCTTC. Translated, it gives CSVFPGTWGLAGLGDEQFF.

This clonotype was seen at least ten times. The gene calls are TRBV5-5 and TRBJ2-7; 7 bases match TRBD1. Per germline, CDR1 SGHKS and CDR2 YYEKEE (reference sequence). The CDR3 is made up of 14 amino acids. V gave up 3 bases and J gave up 3 bases; unmatched junction bases: 6. The CDR3 reads CASSSNRGDYEQYF. The CDR3 DNA follows: TGTGCCAGCAGCTCCAACAGGGGAGACTACGAGCAGTACTTC.

The table lists this clonotype with many counts. This chain connects TRBV20-1 to TRBJ2-1; 10 positions agree with TRBD2. J lost 5 bases, V lost 5 bases, and 9 bases had no gene match. Germline V lookup: CDR1 DFQATT, CDR2 SNEGSKA (reference sequence). This CDR3 region has 15 residues. The CDR3 coding sequence is TGCAGTGCTCCCCTCCCCCTAGCGGGAGACAATGAGCAGTTCTTC. Translating it yields CSAPLPLAGDNEQFF.

This clonotype was detected a few times. The chain combines TRBV11-2 with TRBJ2-4; 7 positions match TRBD2. This CDR3 has 18 residues. Trimming at V came to 1 base and at J to 0 bases, leaving 9 bases not matched to a gene. CDR1 and CDR2 from the germline V gene are SGHAT and FQNNGV. In DNA form, the CDR3 reads TGTGCCAGCAGCTTAGTGGGGGTAGCGGGTGTAGCCAAAAACATTCAGTACTTC. This encodes CASSLVGVAGVAKNIQYF.

This clonotype has more than one count but fewer than ten. This chain joins TRBV5-1 and TRBJ2-5, with D perhaps matching TRBD2 (5 bases). With 5 bases removed from V and 5 bases from J, the gap between germline ends came to 7 bases. Germline lookup yields CDR1 SGHRS and CDR2 YFSETQ. The CDR3 spans 11 residues. This chain's CDR3 is CASRWRETQYF. The CDR3 nucleotides read TGCGCCAGCAGGTGGAGGGAGACCCAGTACTTC.

This clonotype was counted ten times or more. The V gene is TRBV5-1, the J gene TRBJ2-7; D unclear. The length of the CDR3 is 16 residues. CDR1 and CDR2 (germline): SGHRS, YFSETQ. The V end lost 0 bases, the J end lost 0 bases, and 13 bases lay between the germline ends. The DNA of the CDR3 is TGCGCCAGCAGCTTGGATTCCCCCACGAGCTCCTACGAGCAGTACTTC. It translates to CASSLDSPTSSYEQYF.

On this clonotype: A much larger clonotype is one base distant, so this may be a read error. The chain joins TRBV9 to TRBJ2-2, with 11 bases matching TRBD2. CDR3 size: 18 residues. Germline assignment: CDR1 SGDLS and CDR2 YYNGEE. CDR3 amino acids: CGSSASSLAGANTGELFF. CDR3 DNA sequence: TGTGGCAGCAGCGCTTCCTCACTAGCGGGAGCGAACACCGGGGAGCTGTTTTTT.

This clonotype came up many times. The chain recombines TRBV7-2 with TRBJ2-7; 10 bases are a match to TRBD1. This CDR3 has 15 residues. The V gene end was trimmed by 5 bases and the J gene end by 6 bases; junction bases not matched to a gene: 10. Germline V gene data show CDR1 as SGHTA and CDR2 as FQGNSA. DNA of the CDR3: TGTGCCAGCAGCCCGGGACAGGGGAGTCGTCTCGAGCAGTACTTC. It codes for CASSPGQGSRLEQYF. The full variable domain, in which reference TRBV7-2 and TRBJ2-7 provide the parts outside the CDR3, is GAGVSQSPSNKVTEKGKDVELRCDPISGHTALYWYRQSLGQGLEFLIYFQGNSAPDKSGLPSDRFSAERTGGSVSTLTIQRTQQEDSAVYLCASSPGQGSRLEQYFGPGTRLTVT.

Points on this clonotype: This may arise from a read error, as a much more abundant clone is one base away. Lacking the conserved final phenylalanine or tryptophan, this CDR3 likely reflects a read error. V gene TRBV12-3 or TRBV12-4 combines with J gene TRBJ2-1; 11 nucleotides agree with TRBD2. With 6 bases clipped from V and 13 bases from J, the junction kept 5 bases outside the gene matches. This CDR3 spans 12 amino acids. CDR3 nucleotide sequence: TGTGCCAGCAGCCGGGGGACTAGCGGACAGTTCTAC. This codes for CASSRGTSGQFY.

This clonotype was picked up a small number of times. V gene TRBV20-1 combines with J gene TRBJ1-1, with D uncertain. CDR3 length: 17 amino acids. V shed 6 bases and J shed 5 bases, with 28 bases lying between them. Germline CDR1 is DFQATT and CDR2 is SNEGSKA (reference sequence). Here the CDR3 DNA reads TGCAGTGCCCCCTCACAGTTTCGGAAAGGCTTTTCAACTGAAGCTTTCTTT. Its protein product is CSAPSQFRKGFSTEAFF.

About this clonotype itself: This may be a read error, as it is one base from a much larger clone. The rearrangement uses TRBV4-3 and TRBJ2-3; 11 nucleotides align to TRBD2. Germline trimming cut 4 bases from V and 5 bases from J; bases unmatched to any gene: 8. Germline CDR1 LGHNA, CDR2 YSLEER. The CDR3 totals 16 residues. The CDR3 region is CASSPVSGRAVDTQYF. CDR3 DNA: TGCGCCAGCAGCCCAGTTAGCGGGAGGGCGGTAGATACGCAGTATTTT.

This clonotype was counted at least ten times. The chain carries TRBV20-1 and TRBJ2-7; 9 nucleotides line up with TRBD1. The germline V gene encodes CDR1 DFQATT and CDR2 SNEGSKA (reference sequence). The CDR3 sequence is 14 residues long. Trimming at V came to 4 bases and at J to 2 bases, leaving 6 bases not matched to a gene. The CDR3 region has the DNA TGCAGTGCTAAAACCGGGACAGGGACCTACGAGCAGTACTTC. Translating gives CSAKTGTGTYEQYF.

In its sample, this clonotype was seen a few times. V is TRBV29-1 and J is TRBJ2-6; 8 bases are a match to TRBD2. This CDR3 has 18 amino acids. Unmatched junction bases numbered 13, after V lost 6 bases and J lost 0 bases. Looked up from germline, CDR1 is SQVTM and CDR2 is ANQGSEA. CDR3 sequence: CSVRTIAGSRSGANVLTF. The CDR3 coding sequence is TGCAGCGTCCGGACCATAGCGGGGAGCCGCTCTGGGGCCAACGTCCTGACTTTC. Together with reference TRBV29-1 and TRBJ2-6, the CDR3 gives the full variable domain: SAVISQKPSRDICQRGTSLTIQCQVDSQVTMMFWYRQQPGQSLTLIATANQGSEATYESGFVIDKFPISRPNLTFSTLTVSNMSPEDSSIYLCSVRTIAGSRSGANVLTFGAGSRLTVL.

This clonotype has more than one count but fewer than ten. The J gene is TRBJ1-2, the V gene TRBV3-1; D is ambiguous. The V end was cut by 3 bases, the J end by 5 bases, with 16 bases between. CDR3 size: 15 residues. Germline loops: CDR1 LGHDT, CDR2 YNNKEL (reference sequence). The CDR3, as DNA: TGTGCCAGCAGCCAGGCGGAACGTTACACGTATGGCTACACCTTC. It is translated as CASSQAERYTYGYTF.

This clonotype appeared a few times. The chain employs TRBV7-2 and TRBJ1-3; possibly TRBD1 for D (5 bases). Per the germline V gene, CDR1 is SGHTA and CDR2 is FQGNSA. This CDR3 has 13 residues. V lost 4 bases, J lost 2 bases, and 6 bases lay in between. CDR3 in DNA: TGTGCCAGCAGCTGGGGCCCTGGAAACACCATATATTTT. As protein: CASSWGPGNTIYF.

Many counts were recorded for this clonotype. V is TRBV7-2 and J is TRBJ2-1; D uncertain. Germline-derived CDR1 and CDR2 are SGHTA and FQGNSA. The V end lost 1 base, the J end lost 1 base, and 11 bases lay between the germline ends. The CDR3 is made up of 16 amino acids. In DNA, the CDR3 is TGTGCCAGCAGCTTAGTCGGCTCAAGATCCTACAATGAGCAGTTCTTC. Its translation is CASSLVGSRSYNEQFF.

The chain couples TRBV29-1 to TRBJ2-7; D perhaps matches TRBD1 (6 bases). This CDR3 spans 14 amino acids. In germline, CDR1 is SQVTM, CDR2 ANQGSEA. V lost 5 bases and J lost 2, with 16 bases in between. CDR3 DNA sequence: TGCAGCGTTCGTTTGGCAGGGGTAACCTACGAGCAGTACTTC. It codes for CSVRLAGVTYEQYF.

This clonotype was found many times. The chain recombines TRBV28 with TRBJ1-2, with D unresolved. This CDR3 has 14 residues. The V gene lost 2 bases and the J gene lost 2 bases, with 9 bases spanning the gap. In germline, CDR1 is MDHEN, CDR2 SYDVKM. The CDR3 DNA reads TGTGCCAGCAGTTTACCACTGCGGAACTATGGCTACACCTTC. Translating it yields CASSLPLRNYGYTF.

The sample holds a few counts of this clonotype. The CDR3 region is CASSLRLRGPTWQYF. CDR3 nucleotide sequence: TGTGCCAGCAGTTTACGGCTTAGAGGGCCTACCTGGCAGTACTTC. The chain joins TRBV12-3 or TRBV12-4 to TRBJ2-4, with D perhaps TRBD2 (5 bases). The CDR3 is made up of 15 amino acids. The V end lost 2 bases, the J end lost 13 bases, and 21 bases lay between the germline ends.

This clonotype came up many times. This sequence joins TRBV12-3 or TRBV12-4 and TRBJ1-1, with D possibly matching TRBD1 (5 bases). The ends were cut back, 3 bases at V and 11 bases at J, with 13 bases in the middle. The CDR3 loop spans 12 amino acids. The CDR3: CASSFGGRRAFF. The DNA of the CDR3 is TGTGCCAGCAGTTTCGGGGGGAGAAGGGCTTTCTTT.

This clonotype was seen at least ten times. The V call is TRBV7-6, the J call TRBJ2-1, with a weak D call TRBD2 (6 bases). In germline, CDR1 is SGHVS, CDR2 FNYEAQ. The CDR3 runs 14 residues. V was cut by 5 bases and J by 0 bases, with 8 bases left in between. The CDR3 sequence: CASSPAGSYNEQFF. CDR3 bases: TGTGCCAGCAGCCCAGCGGGCTCCTACAATGAGCAGTTCTTC.

Details on this clonotype: One base away lies a much larger clone, so this may be a sequencing read error. This sequence joins TRBV12-3 or TRBV12-4 and TRBJ2-2; D could derive from TRBD1 or TRBD2 (5 bases each). This CDR3 spans 14 amino acids. DNA for the CDR3: TGTGCCAGCGAGCGGACATCGAACGCCGGGGAGCTGTTTTTT. This encodes CASERTSNAGELFF.